Included here is one T cell receptor (beta chain) sequence, with context. Antigen specificity is unknown. TCR beta cDNA was prepared out of about 510 ng total RNA by means of a constant-region primer. Three nested multiplex PCR rounds, a slightly modified ARM-PCR, produced the libraries for TCR beta. A C-beta reverse primer was combined with TRBV1-TRBV30 forward primers in the first two PCR rounds, and each round had roughly 9 cycles. TCRdb fed the multiplex PCR reads into MiXCR, producing one record per CDR3 protein. This table has roughly 20,000 distinct CDR3 sequences, roughly 85% appearing once. The ends were cut back, 2 bases at V and 8 bases at J, with 19 bases in the middle. Germline CDR1 reads LGHNA; CDR2 reads YSLEER. This CDR3 spans 16 amino acids. This sample stems from a study of tumor-infiltrating lymphocytes in primary liver carcinoma. About the study: The five patients, who were men and women, ranged in age from 30 to 69 years. Study-wide findings and caveats: Lower overlap was observed for tumor-adjacent and tumor-blood pairs relative to tumor region pairs. A significantly higher top-250-clone fraction was recorded for tumors than for blood (p = 0.039).

From about 20-30 mg of unsorted bulk tissue, DNA and RNA were co-extracted together. The source is a woman aged 25 to 39 with primary liver carcinoma and hepatitis B virus infection. The chain employs TRBV4-3 and TRBJ2-1, with a weak D call TRBD2 (6 bases). Specimen: liver tumor tissue from sampling region 1. As for subset: tumor region T1, superior pole. The CDR3 coding sequence is TGCGCCAGCAGCCAAAATGCGGGAAGCTCCTGCTATGAGCAGTTCTTC. Protein sequence: CASSQNAGSSCYEQFF.